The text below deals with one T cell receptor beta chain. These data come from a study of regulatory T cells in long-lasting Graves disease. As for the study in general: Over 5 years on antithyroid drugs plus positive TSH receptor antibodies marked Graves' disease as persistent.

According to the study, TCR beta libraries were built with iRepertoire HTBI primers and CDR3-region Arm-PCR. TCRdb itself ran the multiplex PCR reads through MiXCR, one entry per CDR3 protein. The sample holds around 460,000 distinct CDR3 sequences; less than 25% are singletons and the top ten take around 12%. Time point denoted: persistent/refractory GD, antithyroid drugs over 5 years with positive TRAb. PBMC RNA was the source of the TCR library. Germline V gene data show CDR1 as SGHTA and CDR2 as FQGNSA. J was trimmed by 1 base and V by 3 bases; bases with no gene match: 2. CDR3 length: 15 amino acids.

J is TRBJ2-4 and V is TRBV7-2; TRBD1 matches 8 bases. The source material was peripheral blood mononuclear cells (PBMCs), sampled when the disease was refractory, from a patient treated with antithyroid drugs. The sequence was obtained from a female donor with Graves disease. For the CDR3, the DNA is TGTGCCAGCAGCTTGGGGACAGGCGCCAAAAACATTCAGTACTTC. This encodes CASSLGTGAKNIQYF.